This record looks at one T cell receptor beta chain sequence and its context. Original processing methods: Using reference gene primer amplification, nucleated cell counts were estimated. The protocol was immunoSEQ multiplex PCR, while the TCRdb copy is restricted to in-frame clones and leaves out a portion. V and J calls and clone size are as listed in that table; D and trimming were resolved from the DNA. The sample has 200,000 to 250,000 clones; approximately 85% are singletons. The length of the CDR3 is 15 residues. V was trimmed by 0 bases and J by 0 bases, leaving 9 bases between them. Germline values: CDR1 SGHNT, CDR2 YYREEE (reference sequence). Patients in Seattle were enrolled during active infection, then followed longitudinally. These data originate in a study of blood T cell repertoires in COVID-19. Study-level information: PBMCs, B-cell-depleted T cells, or T cells were the source of the cDNA or gDNA that made up the material.

This chain connects TRBV5-4 to TRBJ1-2; D perhaps matches TRBD1 (6 bases). Sequencing input: peripheral blood. This clonotype was sampled from a woman between 65 and 79 years old with COVID-19, enrolled during active disease. CDR3 residues: CASSLVQGTNYGYTF. DNA of the CDR3: TGTGCCAGCAGCTTGGTCCAGGGGACTAACTATGGCTACACCTTC.